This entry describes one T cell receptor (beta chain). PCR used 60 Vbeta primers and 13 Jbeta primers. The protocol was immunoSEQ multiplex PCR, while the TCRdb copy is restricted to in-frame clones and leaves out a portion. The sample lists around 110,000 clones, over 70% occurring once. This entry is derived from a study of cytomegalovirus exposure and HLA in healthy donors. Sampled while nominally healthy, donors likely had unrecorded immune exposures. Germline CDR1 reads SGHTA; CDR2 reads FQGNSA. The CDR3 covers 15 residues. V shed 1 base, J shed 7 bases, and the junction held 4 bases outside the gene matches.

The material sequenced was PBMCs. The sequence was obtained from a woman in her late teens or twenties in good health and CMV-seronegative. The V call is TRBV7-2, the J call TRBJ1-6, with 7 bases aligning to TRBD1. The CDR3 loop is CASSLGQGDNSPLHF. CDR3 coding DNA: TGTGCCAGCAGCTTAGGTCAGGGGGACAATTCACCCCTCCACTTT.